This is a list of T cell receptor beta chains from one sample in a study of T cells in Graves' hyperthyroidism and ophthalmopathy. A single record per CDR3 protein comes from TCRdb applying MiXCR to the multiplex PCR reads. Of 500,000 to 650,000 distinct CDR3 sequences listed, about 20% were seen once; the top ten hold about 50%. The sequencing input was blood. These receptors were taken from a man aged 40-49 years with Graves' ophthalmopathy. The CDR3 runs from the conserved cysteine through the conserved F or W. A D gene is named only where the DNA matches it firmly. Size tells how often a clone was seen (once, few, many) or the class of an expanded clone, and some rows leave it out.

d_call j_call v_call clone_size cdr3_aa cdr3_nt
TRBD1 TRBJ1-1 TRBV29-1 - CSVRGTGSNTEAFF TGCAGCGTCAGAGGGACAGGATCGAACACTGAAGCTTTCTTT
- TRBJ2-3 TRBV24-1 - CATSDRQRPDTQYF TGCGCCACCAGTGACAGACAGAGACCAGATACGCAGTATTTT
- TRBJ1-1 TRBV19 few CASSTRYRNTEAFF TGTGCCAGTAGCACGAGATACAGGAACACTGAAGCTTTCTTT
- TRBJ1-6 TRBV4-3 - CASSQDAASNSPLHF TGCGCCAGCAGCCAAGACGCGGCTTCTAATTCACCCCTCCACTTT
TRBD1 TRBJ1-2 TRBV20-1 few CSALTGVHGYTF TGCAGTGCCCTGACAGGGGTACATGGCTACACCTTC
- TRBJ2-6 TRBV27 few CASSSQTSGANVLTF TGTGCCAGCAGTTCCCAGACCTCTGGGGCCAACGTCCTGACTTTC
TRBD2 TRBJ2-3 TRBV15 - CATSPGERGASTDTQYF TGTGCCACCAGCCCCGGGGAGCGGGGGGCTAGCACAGATACGCAGTATTTT
- TRBJ1-2 TRBV5-4 - CASSLGGTDLYGYTF TGTGCCAGCAGCTTGGGAGGGACGGACCTCTATGGCTACACCTTC
TRBD2 TRBJ2-2 TRBV28 few CASSVTLAGGGELFF TGTGCCAGCAGTGTTACCCTTGCGGGGGGCGGGGAGCTGTTTTTT
TRBD1 TRBJ1-5 TRBV6-1 many CASGDRVGQPQHF TGTGCCAGCGGAGACAGGGTCGGGCAGCCCCAGCATTTT
- TRBJ1-1 TRBV20-1 - CSAGKGEAFF TGCAGTGCAGGAAAAGGTGAAGCTTTCTTT
TRBD2 TRBJ2-1 TRBV12-3/TRBV12-4 many CASSLGGQGNEQFF TGTGCCAGCAGTTTGGGAGGGCAGGGCAATGAGCAGTTCTTC
- TRBJ2-1 TRBV20-1 - CNARVVPADSDEQFF TGCAATGCTAGAGTGGTCCCAGCGGATAGCGATGAGCAGTTCTTC
TRBD1 TRBJ1-1 TRBV30 many CATQGDRNTEAFF TGTGCCACCCAGGGGGACCGGAACACTGAAGCTTTCTTT
TRBD2 TRBJ2-7 TRBV2 - CASSATSGGAGEQYF TGTGCCAGCAGCGCGACTAGCGGGGGAGCCGGCGAGCAGTACTTC
- TRBJ1-4 TRBV5-1 few CASSLRGFANEKLFF TGCGCCAGCAGCTTGCGCGGGTTTGCTAATGAAAAACTGTTTTTT
TRBD1 TRBJ1-1 TRBV18 - CASSPPRDRVVGNTEAFF TGTGCCAGCTCACCACCCCGGGACAGGGTGGTTGGGAACACTGAAGCTTTCTTT
TRBD1 TRBJ2-7 TRBV4-3 - CASSQETGGVYEQYF TGCGCCAGCAGCCAAGAGACAGGGGGAGTCTACGAGCAGTACTTC
TRBD1 TRBJ1-3 TRBV19 - CASTGQGTLSGNTIYF TGTGCCAGTACCGGACAGGGCACGCTCTCTGGAAACACCATATATTTT
- TRBJ1-2 TRBV4-1 few CASSQDPLGRLGPGYTF TGCGCCAGCAGCCAAGATCCCCTCGGAAGGCTAGGTCCTGGCTACACCTTC
- TRBJ2-5 TRBV30 - CAWSVQGSSRETQYF TGTGCCTGGAGTGTACAAGGCTCGAGTCGAGAGACCCAGTACTTC
- TRBJ2-3 TRBV7-6 - CASSFLGAGTTDTQYF TGTGCCAGCAGCTTCTTAGGGGCTGGGACCACAGATACGCAGTATTTT